A selection of T cell receptor beta chains follows, all from one sample in a study of blood T cell repertoires in COVID-19. TCRdb keeps only in-frame clones here, not all; method: immunoSEQ multiplex PCR. The repertoire holds about 240,000 clones, approximately 86% seen once, with 6% to 9% in the top ten. Sequenced material: peripheral blood. These receptors all stem from a man aged 55 to 69 who had recovered from COVID-19. CDR3s include the opening cysteine and the closing phenylalanine or tryptophan. Each record gives: CDR3 protein, CDR3 DNA, D gene, J gene, V gene. D genes are given only for firm matches.

CSVREGTGGQPQHF	TGCAGCGTGCGTGAAGGGACAGGGGGACAGCCCCAGCATTTT	TRBD1	TRBJ1-5	TRBV29-1
CASSLSADEQFF	TGTGCCAGCAGCTTAAGCGCGGATGAGCAGTTCTTC	NA	TRBJ2-1	TRBV7-9
CASSYSNTEETQYF	TGTGCCAGCAGTTACTCGAACACCGAAGAGACCCAGTACTTC	NA	TRBJ2-5	TRBV6-5
CASSEGQVGELFF	TGTGCCAGCTCCGAAGGACAGGTCGGGGAGCTGTTTTTT	TRBD1	TRBJ2-2	TRBV18
CASRSTPNTEAFF	TGTGCCTCGAGATCCACGCCGAACACTGAAGCTTTCTTT	NA	TRBJ1-1	TRBV10-3
CASSDTSGGAYGELFF	TGCGCCAGCAGCGACACTAGCGGGGGGGCCTACGGGGAGCTGTTTTTT	TRBD2	TRBJ2-2	TRBV5-1
CASSLMGRFRSFF	TGTGCCAGCAGTTTGATGGGGCGGTTTCGGTCTTTCTTT	NA	TRBJ1-1	TRBV28
CASRRTTYTGELFF	TGTGCCAGTAGACGGACTACCTACACCGGGGAGCTGTTTTTT	NA	TRBJ2-2	TRBV19
CASSVVGAVPNEQFF	TGTGCCAGCAGCGTAGTAGGGGCAGTCCCCAATGAGCAGTTCTTC	NA	TRBJ2-1	TRBV9
CASSDPAGTYEQYF	TGTGCCAGCAGTGACCCGGCGGGGACCTACGAGCAGTACTTC	NA	TRBJ2-7	TRBV28
CASSISPGKTYEQYF	TGTGCCAGTAGTATATCTCCGGGGAAAACCTACGAGCAGTACTTC	NA	TRBJ2-7	TRBV19
CASSLTGGKSLYGYTF	TGTGCCAGCAGTTTGACAGGGGGGAAAAGCCTCTATGGCTACACCTTC	TRBD1	TRBJ1-2	TRBV7-2
CASSVEAGEQFF	TGTGCCAGCAGCGTAGAGGCAGGCGAGCAGTTCTTC	NA	TRBJ2-1	TRBV9
CAWGGQETSYNEQFF	TGTGCCTGGGGGGGACAGGAGACCTCCTACAATGAGCAGTTCTTC	TRBD1	TRBJ2-1	TRBV30